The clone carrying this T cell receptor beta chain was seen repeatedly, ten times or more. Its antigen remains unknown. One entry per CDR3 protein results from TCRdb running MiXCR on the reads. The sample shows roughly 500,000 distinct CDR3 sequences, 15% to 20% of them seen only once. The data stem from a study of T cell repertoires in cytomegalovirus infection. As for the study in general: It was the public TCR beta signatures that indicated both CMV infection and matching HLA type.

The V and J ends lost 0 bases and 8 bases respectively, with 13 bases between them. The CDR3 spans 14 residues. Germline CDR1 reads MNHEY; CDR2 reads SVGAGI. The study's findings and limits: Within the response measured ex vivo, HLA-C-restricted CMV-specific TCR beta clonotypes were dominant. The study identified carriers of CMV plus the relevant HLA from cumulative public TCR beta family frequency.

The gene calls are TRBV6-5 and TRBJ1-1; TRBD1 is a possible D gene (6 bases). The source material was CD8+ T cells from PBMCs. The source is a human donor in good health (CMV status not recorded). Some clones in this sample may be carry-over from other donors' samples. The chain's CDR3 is CASSYSPRGTEAFF. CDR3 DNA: TGTGCCAGCAGTTACTCCCCTCGAGGGACAGAAGCTTTCTTT.